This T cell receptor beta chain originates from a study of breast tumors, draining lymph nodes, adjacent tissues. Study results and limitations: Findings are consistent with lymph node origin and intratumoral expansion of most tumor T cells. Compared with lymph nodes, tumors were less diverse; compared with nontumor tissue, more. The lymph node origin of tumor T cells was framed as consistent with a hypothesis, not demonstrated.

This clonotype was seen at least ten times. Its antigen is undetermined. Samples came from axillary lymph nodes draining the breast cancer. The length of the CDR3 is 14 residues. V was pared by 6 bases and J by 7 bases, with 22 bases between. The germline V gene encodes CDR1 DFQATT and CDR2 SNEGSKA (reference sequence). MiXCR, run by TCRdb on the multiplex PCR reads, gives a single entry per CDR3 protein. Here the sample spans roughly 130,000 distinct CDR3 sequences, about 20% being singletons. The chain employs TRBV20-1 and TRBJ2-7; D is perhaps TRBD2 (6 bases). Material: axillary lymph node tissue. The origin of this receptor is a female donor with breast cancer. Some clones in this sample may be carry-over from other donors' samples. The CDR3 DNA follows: TGCAGTGCCCAACTAGCAGAGACACTACGAGAGCAGTACTTC. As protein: CSAQLAETLREQYF.